This record concerns one TCR beta chain sequence. Likely a read error: the CDR3 ends without its conserved phenylalanine or tryptophan. Because the CDR3's place on the DNA is in doubt, the DNA is left out and the CDR3 is given as listed by TCRdb. Genomic DNA, serving as template, underwent TCR beta VDJ and CDR3 profiling. TCRdb redid the calling of the reads with MiXCR, one entry per CDR3 protein. The table lists hundreds of thousands of distinct CDR3 sequences, roughly 68% of them singletons. These data come from a study of CD8+CD57+ T cells in acquired aplastic anemia. In the study overall: Sorted CD4+ and CD8+ cell DNA averaged about 3 ug.

The CDR3 length is 13 residues, termini included. In germline, CDR1 is SGHTA, CDR2 FQGTGA. This sequence was found in a human donor in good health, serving as a control. The chain carries TRBV7-3 and TRBJ2-7; no check of the table's D call, TRBD1, against the DNA was made. Sequencing was done on a sample of sorted CD4+, CD8+, or CD8+CD57+ T cells (not recorded which) from PBMCs. The CDR3 is CASSLRHREALKL.